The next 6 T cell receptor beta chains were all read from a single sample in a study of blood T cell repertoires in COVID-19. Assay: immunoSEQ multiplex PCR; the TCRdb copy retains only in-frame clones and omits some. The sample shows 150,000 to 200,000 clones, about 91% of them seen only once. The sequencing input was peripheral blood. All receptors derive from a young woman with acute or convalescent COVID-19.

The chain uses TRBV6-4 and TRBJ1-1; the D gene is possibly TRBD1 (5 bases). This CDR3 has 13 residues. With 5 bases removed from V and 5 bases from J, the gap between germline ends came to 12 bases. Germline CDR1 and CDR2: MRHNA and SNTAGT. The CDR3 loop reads CASSSQEGTEAFF. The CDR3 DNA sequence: TGTGCCAGCAGTTCACAGGAGGGAACTGAAGCTTTCTTT.

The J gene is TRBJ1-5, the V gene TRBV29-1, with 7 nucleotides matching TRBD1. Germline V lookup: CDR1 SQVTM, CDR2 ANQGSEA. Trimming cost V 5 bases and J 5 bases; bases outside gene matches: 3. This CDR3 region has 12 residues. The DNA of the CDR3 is TGCAGCGTTACCGACAGGGATCAGCCCCAGCATTTT. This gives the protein CSVTDRDQPQHF.

The CDR3 here is CASSFWDLTSGGNEQFF. As DNA, the CDR3 is TGTGCCAGCAGCTTTTGGGATCTAACTAGCGGAGGCAATGAGCAGTTCTTC. The rearrangement uses TRBV11-3 and TRBJ2-1; 8 nucleotides align to TRBD2. V lost 3 bases to trimming and J lost 6 bases; unmatched junction nucleotides: 13. The CDR3 is 17 residues long. Germline V gene data show CDR1 as SGHNT and CDR2 as YENEEA. Based on the CDR3 plus reference TRBV11-3 and TRBJ2-1, the full variable domain is EAGVVQSPRYKIIEKKQPVAFWCNPISGHNTLYWYLQNLGQGPELLIRYENEEAVDDSQLPKDRFSAERLKGVDSTLKIQPAELGDSAVYLCASSFWDLTSGGNEQFFGPGTRLTVL.

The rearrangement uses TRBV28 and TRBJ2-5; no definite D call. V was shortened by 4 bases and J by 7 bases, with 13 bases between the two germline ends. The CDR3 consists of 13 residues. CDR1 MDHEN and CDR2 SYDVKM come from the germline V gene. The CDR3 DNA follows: TGTGCCAGCAGTTGGTCGTCGTTGAGGACCCAGTACTTC. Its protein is CASSWSSLRTQYF. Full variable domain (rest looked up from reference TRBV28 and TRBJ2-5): DVKVTQSSRYLVKRTGEKVFLECVQDMDHENMFWYRQDPGLGLRLIYFSYDVKMKEKGDIPEGYSVSREKKERFSLILESASTNQTSMYLCASSWSSLRTQYFGPGTRLLVL.

In DNA, the CDR3 is TGTGCCAGCTCACGGGACAGCGTTAATGAAAAACTGTTTTTT. The encoded protein is CASSRDSVNEKLFF. The chain employs TRBV18 and TRBJ1-4; the match to TRBD1 covers 7 bases. Germline assignment: CDR1 KGHSH and CDR2 LQKENI. This CDR3 region has 14 residues. With V trimmed by 4 bases and J by 4 bases, 3 bases remained unmatched.

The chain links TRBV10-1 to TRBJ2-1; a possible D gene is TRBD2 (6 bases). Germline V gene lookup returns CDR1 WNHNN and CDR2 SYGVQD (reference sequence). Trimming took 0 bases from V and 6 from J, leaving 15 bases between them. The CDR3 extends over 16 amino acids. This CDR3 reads CASSESRGARFNEQFF. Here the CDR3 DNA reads TGCGCCAGCAGTGAGTCTCGCGGGGCTAGGTTCAATGAGCAGTTCTTC.